This paragraph reports one T cell receptor beta chain. No antigen is known for it. Sample donors were healthy Caucasian individuals that came from Russia, aged 6 to 90. Researchers collected ten milliliters of peripheral blood from every single donor. A J-beta primer mix and a sample-barcoded 5' primer were used in a second PCR of about 7 to 12 cycles. One entry per CDR3 protein results from TCRdb running MiXCR on the 5' RACE reads. The profile covers about 1.6 million distinct CDR3 sequences, with about 35% appearing a single time and about 10% taken by the ten largest. This sample was included in a study of blood T cells in healthy people across ages. Germline V gives CDR1 KGHDR, CDR2 SFDVKD. V was shortened by 4 bases and J by 0 bases, with 10 bases between the two germline ends. The CDR3 extends over 15 amino acids. Study conclusions and caveats: Conclusively comparing naive with antigen-experienced cells was impossible with unsorted PBMCs. Per million T cells, TCR beta diversity dropped about linearly as age rose.

The rearrangement joins TRBV24-1 to TRBJ2-3; D gene unclear. Sequencing input: blood. The sequence came from a woman aged 25 to 39 in good health. CDR3 DNA: TGTGCCACCAGTGACGTGGAGTCTAGCACAGATACGCAGTATTTT. Translation gives CATSDVESSTDTQYF.